The clone carrying this T cell receptor beta chain was observed a handful of times. What it binds is not known. The data are from a study of blood T cells in healthy people across ages. General study findings and limits: Without sorted subsets, naive and antigen-experienced compartments could not be conclusively compared. The study regarded diversity estimates from one million T cells as underestimates.

Through a sample-barcoded 5' primer and a J-beta primer mix, a second PCR was run for about 6 to 11 cycles. Samples each returned at least 3 million CDR3-containing paired-end reads. One entry per CDR3 protein, called by TCRdb with MiXCR from the 5' RACE reads. Among about 1.8 million distinct CDR3 sequences listed, approximately 50% were seen once. This CDR3 comprises 18 residues. The J segment lost 7 bases and the V segment lost 0 bases, leaving 8 bases of the junction unmatched. Germline loops: CDR1 LGHNA, CDR2 YSLEER. Sequencing was carried out using blood. The chain has TRBV4-3 and TRBJ2-1, with 14 bases matching TRBD2. This clonotype was sampled from a woman aged 40 to 50 in good health. The chain's CDR3 is CASSQDSTSGGESNEQFF. Written as DNA, the CDR3 is TGCGCCAGCAGCCAAGACTCGACTAGCGGGGGGGAGAGTAATGAGCAGTTCTTC.